This TCR beta chain appears in the sequencing data of a study of blood T cell repertoires in COVID-19 (TCRdb year 2020). For the study in its entirety: Samples from collaborators originated in the United States, Italy and Spain and spanned both the acute and convalescent phases of COVID-19. The prospective study material was composed of cDNA or gDNA derived from T cells, B-cell-depleted T cells, or PBMCs. Deeply sampled blood TCRbeta repertoires from subjects exposed to, actively infected with, or recovered from COVID-19 were included in the dataset. The repertoires were released in a freely available public database intended as a resource for research on the immune response to SARS-CoV-2. The samples were drawn from two sources: the first 160 participants of the ongoing ImmuneRACE study, and 1,200 or so subjects contributed by 6 global collaborators. Sample metadata almost always included a de-identified subject ID, COVID-19 status, age in years and sex. HLA class I and class II types, where available, came from metadata supplied by the sample provider rather than from assay-based typing. What the research found in general, with its limitations: The amount of clinical and demographic metadata varied by source and participant and was provided uncurated.

TCRbeta CDR3 regions were amplified from genomic DNA using the immunoSEQ Assay, a bias-controlled multiplex PCR. Per the source publication's procedure: The number of nucleated cells in each sample was estimated from the amplification of reference gene primers within the assay. To quantify the absolute abundance of each unique TCRbeta CDR3 rearrangement, sequence reads were collapsed and filtered. For each sample, productive Simpson clonality was calculated as the square root of Simpson's diversity index over productive rearrangements. TCRdb took over this immuneACCESS table, retaining in-frame rearrangements with V and J assigned. Such tables are incomplete; in checked studies, under half of the missing clones stem from an unresolved V gene, and the remainder is unexplained. That table gives V, J and clone size, and the DNA gave D and trimming. A total of 200,000 to 250,000 clones appear in this sample, about 86% of them only once. The ten largest account for 3.8% of the sample.

Trimming takes 4 bases off V and 4 bases off J; junction bases not matched to a gene: 15. Per the germline V gene, SGHDT is the CDR1 and YYEEEE is the CDR2. Counted from cysteine to phenylalanine, this CDR3 has 19 amino acids. CDR3 DNA is the only sequence kept; it has 57 bases, read in frame from the first base. In regard to this clone: The antigen it recognizes is unknown. Base qualities are not provided; no much larger clone lies one nucleotide away.

Enrolling through a virtual design, the prospective study's participants ranged in age from roughly 18 to 100 years and lived across roughly 24 United States geographic areas. In the prospective study, cohorts were assigned on the basis of participant-reported clinical history obtained from a screening survey and a study questionnaire. Mobile phlebotomists in the prospective study collected whole blood, serum and a nasopharyngeal or oropharyngeal swab from every participant. Prospective study participants could optionally give additional blood draws and questionnaires over a roughly 2-month period. Before DNA extraction, blood samples from the prospective study were shipped at room temperature or frozen.

The rearrangement joined TRBV5-6 to TRBJ2-2, with TRBD2 identical over 11 junction bases. Sequencing was performed on PBMCs or T cells enriched from blood (not recorded which). The TCR sequence derives from a middle-aged woman with acute COVID-19. The CDR3 protein: CASSPDRTSGPRGTGELFF. The DNA reads TGTGCCAGCAGCCCCGATCGGACTAGCGGGCCGAGGGGCACCGGGGAGCTGTTTTTT.